This record concerns one TCR beta chain sequence. The antigen is undetermined. The CDR3 totals 13 residues. The germline V gene has CDR1 MNHEY and CDR2 SVGEGT. V dropped 2 bases and J dropped 1 base, with 5 bases sitting between them. These data come from a study of response to subunit inactivated influenza vaccine. TCRdb ran MiXCR on the RT-PCR reads and lists one entry per CDR3 protein. The sample has 280,000 or so distinct CDR3 sequences, about a fifth seen once. Study-level points and caveats: Authors suggested each seasonal influenza vaccination recruits few new T cells.

The chain joins TRBV6-2 or TRBV6-3 to TRBJ1-1; no clear D. Sequenced here: PBMCs from blood, sampled 21 months after vaccination. This sequence was found in a man aged 50-75 years who received an inactivated influenza vaccine. The DNA of the CDR3 is TGTGCCAGCAGTTACGAGGGGAACACTGAAGCTTTCTTT. This encodes CASSYEGNTEAFF.